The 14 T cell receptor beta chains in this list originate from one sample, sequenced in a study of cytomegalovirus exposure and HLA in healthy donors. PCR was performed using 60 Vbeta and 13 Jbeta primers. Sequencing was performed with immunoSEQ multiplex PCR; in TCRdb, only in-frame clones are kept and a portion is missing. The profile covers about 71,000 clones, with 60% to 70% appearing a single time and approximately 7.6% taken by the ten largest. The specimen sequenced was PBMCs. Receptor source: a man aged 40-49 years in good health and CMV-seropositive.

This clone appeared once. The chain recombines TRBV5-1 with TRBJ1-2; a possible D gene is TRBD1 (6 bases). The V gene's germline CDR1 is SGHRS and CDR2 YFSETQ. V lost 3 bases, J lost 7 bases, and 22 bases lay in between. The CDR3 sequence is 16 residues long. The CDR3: CASSSRSMTGSSGYTF. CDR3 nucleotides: TGCGCCAGCAGCTCCAGATCGATGACAGGTTCGAGTGGCTACACCTTC.

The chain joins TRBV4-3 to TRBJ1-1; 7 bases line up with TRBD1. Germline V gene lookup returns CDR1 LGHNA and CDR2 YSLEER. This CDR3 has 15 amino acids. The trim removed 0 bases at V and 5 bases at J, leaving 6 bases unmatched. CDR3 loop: CASSQDRQGGTEAFF. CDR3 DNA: TGCGCCAGCAGCCAAGATCGACAGGGTGGGACTGAAGCTTTCTTT.

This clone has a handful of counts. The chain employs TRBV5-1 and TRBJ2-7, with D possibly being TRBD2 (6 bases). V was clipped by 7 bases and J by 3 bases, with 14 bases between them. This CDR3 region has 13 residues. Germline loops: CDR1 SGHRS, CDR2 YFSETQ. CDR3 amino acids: CASGRDGNYEQYF. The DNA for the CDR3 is TGCGCCAGCGGGCGGGACGGGAACTACGAGCAGTACTTC.

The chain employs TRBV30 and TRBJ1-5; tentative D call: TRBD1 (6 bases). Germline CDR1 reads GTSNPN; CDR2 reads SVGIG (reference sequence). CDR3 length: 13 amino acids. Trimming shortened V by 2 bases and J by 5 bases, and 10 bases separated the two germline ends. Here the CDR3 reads CAWSRQADQPQHF. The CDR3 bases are TGTGCCTGGAGTAGACAGGCGGATCAGCCCCAGCATTTT.

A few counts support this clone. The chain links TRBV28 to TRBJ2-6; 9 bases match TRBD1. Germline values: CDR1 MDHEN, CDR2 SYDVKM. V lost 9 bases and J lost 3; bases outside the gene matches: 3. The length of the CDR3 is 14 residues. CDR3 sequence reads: CASTGGGGANVLTF. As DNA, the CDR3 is TGTGCCAGTACAGGGGGCGGTGGGGCCAACGTCCTGACTTTC.

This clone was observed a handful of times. The CDR3 DNA reads as TGTGCCAGCATCTCTAGACAGGGGTTTAATGGCTACACCTTC. Amino acids: CASISRQGFNGYTF. The chain links TRBV5-8 to TRBJ1-2; 8 bases align to TRBD1. CDR1 and CDR2 from the germline V gene are SGHTS and YDEGEE. V shed 6 bases and J 6 bases; nucleotides not matched to a gene: 10. There are 14 residues in the CDR3.

CDR3 sequence reads: CAWSDPRGTEAFF. Here the CDR3 DNA reads TGTGCCTGGAGTGACCCAAGAGGCACTGAAGCTTTCTTT. V gene TRBV30 combines with J gene TRBJ1-1; D unresolved. This CDR3 spans 13 amino acids. Germline V gene lookup returns CDR1 GTSNPN and CDR2 SVGIG (reference sequence). V lost 1 base to trimming and J lost 4 bases, with 10 bases between them.

CDR3 region: CASSSIELTDTQYF. The CDR3 nucleotides read TGTGCCAGCAGCTCGATCGAACTCACAGATACGCAGTATTTT. This chain connects TRBV5-6 to TRBJ2-3; D is unresolved. V was cut by 3 bases and J by 2 bases, with 10 bases left in between. The CDR3 contains 14 residues. The germline gives CDR1 SGHDT, CDR2 YYEEEE. Drawing the rest from reference TRBV5-6 and TRBJ2-3, the complete variable domain is DAGVTQSPTHLIKTRGQQVTLRCSPKSGHDTVSWYQQALGQGPQFIFQYYEEEERQRGNFPDRFSGHQFPNYSSELNVNALLLGDSALYLCASSSIELTDTQYFGPGTRLTVL.

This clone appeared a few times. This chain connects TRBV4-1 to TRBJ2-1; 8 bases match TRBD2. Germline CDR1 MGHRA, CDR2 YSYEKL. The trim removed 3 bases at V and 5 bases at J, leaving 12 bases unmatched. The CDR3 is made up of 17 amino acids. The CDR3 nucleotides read TGCGCCAGCAGCCAGGACCCCGGGGTAGCGGGAAACAATGAGCAGTTCTTC. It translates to CASSQDPGVAGNNEQFF.

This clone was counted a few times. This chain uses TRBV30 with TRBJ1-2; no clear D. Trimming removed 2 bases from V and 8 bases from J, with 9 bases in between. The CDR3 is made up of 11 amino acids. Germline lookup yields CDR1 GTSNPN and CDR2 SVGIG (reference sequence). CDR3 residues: CAWSQAGGYTF. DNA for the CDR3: TGTGCCTGGAGTCAGGCAGGAGGCTACACCTTC.

This chain's CDR3 is CASSVRQGEDEQYF. The CDR3 DNA reads as TGTGCCAGCAGTGTTAGACAGGGGGAGGACGAGCAGTACTTC. The chain carries TRBV2 and TRBJ2-7; 9 positions match TRBD1. CDR3 length: 14 amino acids. V was clipped by 4 bases and J by 5 bases; unmatched bases: 6. Germline V gene data show CDR1 as SNHLY and CDR2 as FYNNEI.

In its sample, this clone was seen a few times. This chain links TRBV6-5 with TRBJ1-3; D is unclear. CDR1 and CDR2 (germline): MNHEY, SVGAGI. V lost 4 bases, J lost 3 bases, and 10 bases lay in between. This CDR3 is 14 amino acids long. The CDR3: CASSSGGIGNTIYF. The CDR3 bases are TGTGCCAGCAGTTCAGGCGGGATTGGAAACACCATATATTTT.

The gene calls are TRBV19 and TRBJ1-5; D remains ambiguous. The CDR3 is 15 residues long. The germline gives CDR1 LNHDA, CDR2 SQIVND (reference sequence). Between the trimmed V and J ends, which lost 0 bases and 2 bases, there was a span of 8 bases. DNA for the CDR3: TGTGCCAGTAGTATAGATGCCGGGGGCAATCAGCCCCAGCATTTT. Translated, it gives CASSIDAGGNQPQHF.

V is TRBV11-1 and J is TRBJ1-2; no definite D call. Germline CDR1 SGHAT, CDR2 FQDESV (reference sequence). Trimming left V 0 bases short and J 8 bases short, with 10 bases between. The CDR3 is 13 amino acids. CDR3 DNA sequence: TGTGCCAGCAGCTTAGCTTCCACGGAGGGCTACACCTTC. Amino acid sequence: CASSLASTEGYTF.